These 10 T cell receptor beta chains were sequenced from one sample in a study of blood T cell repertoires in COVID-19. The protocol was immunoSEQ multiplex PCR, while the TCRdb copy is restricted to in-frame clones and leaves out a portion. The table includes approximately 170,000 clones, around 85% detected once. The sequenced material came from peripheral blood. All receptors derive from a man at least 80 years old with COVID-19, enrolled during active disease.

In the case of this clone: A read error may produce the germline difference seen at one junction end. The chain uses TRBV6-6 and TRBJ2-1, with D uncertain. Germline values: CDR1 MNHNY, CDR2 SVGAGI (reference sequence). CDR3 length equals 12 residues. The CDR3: CASSYSDNEQFF. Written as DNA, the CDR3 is TGTGCCAGCAGTTACTCCGACAATGAGCAGTTCTTC.

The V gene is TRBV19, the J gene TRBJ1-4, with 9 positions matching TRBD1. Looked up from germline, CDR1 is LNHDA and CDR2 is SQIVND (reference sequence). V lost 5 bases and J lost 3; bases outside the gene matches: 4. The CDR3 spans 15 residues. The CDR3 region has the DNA TGTGCCAGTAGTCGGACAGGGGCAGCTAATGAAAAACTGTTTTTT. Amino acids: CASSRTGAANEKLFF.

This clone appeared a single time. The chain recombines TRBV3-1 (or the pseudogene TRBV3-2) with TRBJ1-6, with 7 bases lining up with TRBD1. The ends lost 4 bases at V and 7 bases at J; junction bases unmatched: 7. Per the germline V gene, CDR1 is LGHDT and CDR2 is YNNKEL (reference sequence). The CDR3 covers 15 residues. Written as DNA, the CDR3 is TGTGCCAGCAGCCCTTCCCGGGACAGAAATTCACCCCTCCACTTT. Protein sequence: CASSPSRDRNSPLHF.

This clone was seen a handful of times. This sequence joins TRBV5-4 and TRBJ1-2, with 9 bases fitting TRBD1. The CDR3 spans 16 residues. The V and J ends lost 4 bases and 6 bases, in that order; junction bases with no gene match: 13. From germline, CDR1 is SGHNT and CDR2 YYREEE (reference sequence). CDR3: CASSPEPGQGRDGYTF. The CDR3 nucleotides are TGTGCCAGCAGCCCCGAACCGGGACAGGGACGAGATGGCTACACCTTC.

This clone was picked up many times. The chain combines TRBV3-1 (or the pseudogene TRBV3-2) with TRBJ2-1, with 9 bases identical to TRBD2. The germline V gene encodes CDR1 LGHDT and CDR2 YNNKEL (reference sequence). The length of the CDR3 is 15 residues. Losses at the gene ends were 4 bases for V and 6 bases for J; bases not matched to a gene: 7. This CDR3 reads CASSRPGTSFNEQFF. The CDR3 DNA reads TGTGCCAGCAGCCGTCCCGGGACTAGCTTCAATGAGCAGTTCTTC.

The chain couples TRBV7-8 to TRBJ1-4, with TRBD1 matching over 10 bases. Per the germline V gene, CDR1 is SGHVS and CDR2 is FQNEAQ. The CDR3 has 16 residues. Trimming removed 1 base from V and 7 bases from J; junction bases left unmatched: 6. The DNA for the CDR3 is TGTGCCAGCAGCTTAGACCGGGACAGGGGAGGTGAAAAACTGTTTTTT. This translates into CASSLDRDRGGEKLFF. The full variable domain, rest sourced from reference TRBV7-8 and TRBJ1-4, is GAGVSQSPRYKVAKRGQDVALRCDPISGHVSLFWYQQALGQGPEFLTYFQNEAQLDKSGLPSDRFFAERPEGSVSTLKIQRTQQEDSAVYLCASSLDRDRGGEKLFFGSGTQLSVL.

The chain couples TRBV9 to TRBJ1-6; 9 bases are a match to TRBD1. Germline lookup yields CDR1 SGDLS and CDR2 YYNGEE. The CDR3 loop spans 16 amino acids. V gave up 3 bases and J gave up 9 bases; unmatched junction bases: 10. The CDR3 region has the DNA TGTGCCAGCAGCGCCCCCCGGGACAGGGTCGGTTCACCCCTCCACTTT. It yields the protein CASSAPRDRVGSPLHF.

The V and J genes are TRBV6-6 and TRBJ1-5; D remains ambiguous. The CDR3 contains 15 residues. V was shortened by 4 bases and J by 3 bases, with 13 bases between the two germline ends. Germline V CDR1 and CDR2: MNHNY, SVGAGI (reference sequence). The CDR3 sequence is CASSFELFPNQPQHF. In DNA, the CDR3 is TGTGCCAGCAGTTTCGAACTCTTCCCCAATCAGCCCCAGCATTTT.

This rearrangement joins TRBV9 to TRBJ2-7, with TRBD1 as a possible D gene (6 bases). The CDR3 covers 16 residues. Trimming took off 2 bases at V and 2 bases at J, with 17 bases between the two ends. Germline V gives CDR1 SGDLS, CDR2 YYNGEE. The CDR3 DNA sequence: TGTGCCAGCAGCGTCTCTCCCAGGGGAGCCACCTACGAGCAGTACTTC. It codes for CASSVSPRGATYEQYF.

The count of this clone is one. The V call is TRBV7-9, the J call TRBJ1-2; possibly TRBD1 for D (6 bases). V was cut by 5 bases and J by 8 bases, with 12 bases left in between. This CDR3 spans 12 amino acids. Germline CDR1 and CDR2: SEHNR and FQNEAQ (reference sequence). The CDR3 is CASSEQGFGYTF. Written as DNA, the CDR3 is TGTGCCAGCAGCGAGCAGGGGTTCGGCTACACCTTC. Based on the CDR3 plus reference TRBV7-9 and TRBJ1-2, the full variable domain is DTGVSQNPRHKITKRGQNVTFRCDPISEHNRLYWYRQTLGQGPEFLTYFQNEAQLEKSRLLSDRFSAERPKGSFSTLEIQRTEQGDSAMYLCASSEQGFGYTFGSGTRLTVV.